Described below is a single T cell receptor (beta chain) sequence and its context. Its antigen is currently unknown. Trimming took off 3 bases at V and 0 bases at J, with 6 bases between the two ends. Per germline, CDR1 PRHDT and CDR2 FYEKMQ (reference sequence). CDR3 length equals 14 residues. This entry belongs to a study of OX40 agonist ivuxolimab in advanced cancers. Study-wide background: Treatment received earlier with anti-PD-1, anti-PD-L1 or anti-CTLA-4 agents was allowed, and under 50% had some. Study-wide findings and caveats: Relative to CD4+, CD8+ T cells held more expanded clones on average.

TCRdb's copy holds only in-frame clones and misses some; the assay was immunoSEQ multiplex PCR. Here the sample spans about 44,000 clones, around 94% being singletons. The rearrangement uses TRBV13 and TRBJ2-4, with D possibly matching TRBD2 (5 bases). This receptor was identified in an adult with an advanced solid tumor such as melanoma, head and neck, liver or kidney cancer. The specimen was CD4+ or CD8+ T cells sorted from blood, collected in a trial of the OX40 agonist ivuxolimab. CDR3 in DNA: TGTGCCAGCAGCTTCCGGGGAGCCAAAAACATTCAGTACTTC. Protein: CASSFRGAKNIQYF.